This entry concerns a single TCR beta chain. Germline CDR1 SGHTA, CDR2 FQGNSA. The CDR3 sequence is 16 residues long. With V trimmed by 7 bases and J by 2 bases, 7 bases remained unmatched. Clones were sequenced by immunoSEQ multiplex PCR, and TCRdb holds only the in-frame ones, with some missing. This sample carries about 140,000 clones, around 82% of them seen once, and the ten largest clones take 4.5% to 6%. This specimen belongs to a study of blood T cell repertoires in COVID-19. Looking at the study overall: The study drew acute and convalescent COVID-19 samples from the United States, Italy and Spain.

The sequence came from a man in his forties or fifties with acute COVID-19. Sample: PBMCs or T cells enriched from blood (not recorded which). This sequence joins TRBV7-2 and TRBJ2-2; 10 bases align to TRBD2. The DNA for the CDR3 is TGTGCCAGCACCTTTAGCGGGGGGTATAACACCGGGGAGCTGTTTTTT. Protein: CASTFSGGYNTGELFF.